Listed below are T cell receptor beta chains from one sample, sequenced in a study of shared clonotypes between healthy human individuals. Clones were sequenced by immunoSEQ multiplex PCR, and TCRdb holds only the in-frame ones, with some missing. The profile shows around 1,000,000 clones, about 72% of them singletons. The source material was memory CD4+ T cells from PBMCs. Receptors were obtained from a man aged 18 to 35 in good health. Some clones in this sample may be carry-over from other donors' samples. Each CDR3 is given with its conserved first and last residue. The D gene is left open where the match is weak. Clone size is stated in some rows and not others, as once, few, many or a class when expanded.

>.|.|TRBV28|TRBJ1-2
CASSFGGTPDVWF
TGTGCCAGCAGTTTTGGGGGGACTCCGGACGTGTGGTTC
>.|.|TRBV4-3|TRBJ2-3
CASSLGRRARGTDTQYF
TGCGCCAGCAGCCTCGGTCGTCGGGCGAGAGGCACAGATACGCAGTATTTT
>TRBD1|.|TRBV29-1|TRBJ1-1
CSVANRGPTEAFF
TGCAGCGTCGCTAACAGGGGGCCCACTGAAGCTTTCTTT
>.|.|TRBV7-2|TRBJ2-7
CASSLEPHYEQYF
TGTGCCAGCAGCTTAGAGCCACACTACGAGCAGTACTTC
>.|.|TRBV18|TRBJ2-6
CASSPLYSGANVLTF
TGTGCCAGCTCACCACTATACTCTGGGGCCAACGTCCTGACTTTC
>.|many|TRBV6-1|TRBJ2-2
CASSEERSGELFF
TGTGCCAGCAGTGAAGAGCGGTCCGGGGAGCTGTTTTTT
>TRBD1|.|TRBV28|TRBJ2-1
CASRLDRGQYNEQFF
TGTGCCAGCAGGCTAGACAGGGGACAATACAATGAGCAGTTCTTC
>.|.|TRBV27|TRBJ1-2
CASSFPLQLPYGYTF
TGTGCCAGCAGTTTCCCGCTACAGCTCCCCTATGGCTACACCTTC
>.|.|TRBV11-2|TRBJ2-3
CASSLGDSKQMDTQYF
TGTGCCAGCAGCTTAGGTGACAGCAAACAAATGGATACGCAGTATTTT
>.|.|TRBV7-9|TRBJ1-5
CASSLSRGDQPQHF
TGTGCCAGCAGCCTATCCAGAGGGGATCAGCCCCAGCATTTT
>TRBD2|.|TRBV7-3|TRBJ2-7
CASSLASGSYEQYF
TGTGCCAGCAGCTTGGCTAGCGGCTCCTACGAGCAGTACTTC
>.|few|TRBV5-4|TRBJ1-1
CASSVINTEAFF
TGTGCCAGCAGCGTAATAAACACTGAAGCTTTCTTT
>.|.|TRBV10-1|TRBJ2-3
CASSESTGTDTQYF
TGCGCCAGCAGTGAGTCTACCGGGACAGATACGCAGTATTTT
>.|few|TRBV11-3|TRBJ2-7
CASSLGSGRGYEQYF
TGTGCCAGCAGCTTAGGGTCAGGCCGCGGCTACGAGCAGTACTTC
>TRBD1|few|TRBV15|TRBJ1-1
CATSRGQRLNTEAFF
TGTGCCACCAGCAGGGGACAGAGACTGAACACTGAAGCTTTCTTT
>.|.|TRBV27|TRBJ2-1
CASSPPWERQFF
TGTGCCAGCTCTCCACCCTGGGAAAGGCAGTTCTTC
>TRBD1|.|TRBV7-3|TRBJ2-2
CASSPQGRNTGELFF
TGTGCCAGCAGCCCACAGGGGAGGAACACCGGGGAGCTGTTTTTT
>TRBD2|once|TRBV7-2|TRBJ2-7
CASSVRELAPGSSYEQYF
TGTGCCAGCAGCGTCCGGGAACTAGCGCCCGGGAGCTCCTACGAGCAGTACTTC
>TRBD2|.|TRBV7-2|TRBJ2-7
CASSLGTSGREQYF
TGTGCCAGCAGCCTGGGGACTAGCGGGAGGGAGCAGTACTTC
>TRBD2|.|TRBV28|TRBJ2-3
CASSSGLAGVSTDTQYF
TGTGCCAGCAGTTCGGGACTAGCGGGAGTAAGTACAGATACGCAGTATTTT
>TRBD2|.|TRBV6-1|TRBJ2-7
CASSGASGTNNYEQYF
TGTGCCAGCAGTGGAGCTAGCGGGACAAACAACTACGAGCAGTACTTC
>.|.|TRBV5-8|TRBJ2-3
CASSLHEGVADTQYF
TGTGCCAGCAGCTTGCACGAGGGAGTCGCAGATACGCAGTATTTT
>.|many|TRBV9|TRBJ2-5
CASSSFTGPQETQYF
TGTGCCAGCAGCTCCTTTACAGGGCCCCAAGAGACCCAGTACTTC
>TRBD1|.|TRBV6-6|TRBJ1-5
CASGGGQGNQPQHF
TGTGCCAGCGGGGGGGGACAGGGCAATCAGCCCCAGCATTTT
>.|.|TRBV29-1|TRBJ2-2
CSVSEGQVGELFF
TGCAGCGTTTCCGAGGGGCAGGTCGGGGAGCTGTTTTTT
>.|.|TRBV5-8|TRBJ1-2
CASSLTGYNYGYTF
TGTGCCAGCAGCTTGACAGGGTATAACTATGGCTACACCTTC
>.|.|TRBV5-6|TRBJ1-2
CASRLPGASGYTF
TGTGCCAGCAGACTTCCAGGGGCTAGCGGCTACACCTTC
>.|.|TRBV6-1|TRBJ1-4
CASSEGIRTRQIEKLFF
TGTGCCAGCAGTGAAGGGATACGGACAAGACAGATCGAAAAACTGTTTTTT
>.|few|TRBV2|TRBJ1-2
CASNGPKRGGYTF
TGTGCCAGCAATGGGCCGAAACGCGGTGGCTACACCTTC
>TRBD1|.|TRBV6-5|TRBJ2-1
CASSYSRDRGDEQFF
TGTGCCAGCAGTTACTCTAGGGACAGGGGGGATGAGCAGTTCTTC
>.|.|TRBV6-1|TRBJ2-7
CASSETHYEQYF
TGTGCCAGCAGTGAAACCCACTACGAGCAGTACTTC
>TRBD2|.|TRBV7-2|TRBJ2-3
CASSLGGLDTDTQYF
TGTGCCAGCAGCTTAGGCGGACTAGACACAGATACGCAGTATTTT
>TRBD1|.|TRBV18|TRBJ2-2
CASSRDRGATGELFF
TGTGCCAGCTCTCGGGACAGGGGAGCCACCGGGGAGCTGTTTTTT
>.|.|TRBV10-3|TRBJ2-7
CAISGSGSYEQYF
TGTGCCATCAGTGGTAGTGGAAGCTACGAGCAGTACTTC
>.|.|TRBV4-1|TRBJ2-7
CASSQDTAYEQYF
TGCGCCAGCAGCCAAGACACAGCCTACGAGCAGTACTTC
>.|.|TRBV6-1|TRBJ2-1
CASSEREQFF
TGTGCCAGCAGTGAGCGGGAGCAGTTCTTC
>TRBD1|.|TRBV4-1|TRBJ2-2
CASSQEGQGAGTGELFF
TGCGCCAGCAGCCAAGAAGGACAGGGGGCTGGCACCGGGGAGCTGTTTTTT
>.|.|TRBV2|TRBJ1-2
CASSVVVEPARAMF
TGTGCCAGCAGTGTTGTGGTGGAGCCAGCTAGGGCCATGTTC
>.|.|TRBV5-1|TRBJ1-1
CASSSKSGTVDRSEAFF
TGCGCCAGCAGCTCTAAATCCGGGACCGTGGATAGGTCTGAAGCTTTCTTT
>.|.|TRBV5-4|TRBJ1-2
CASLAVGQEYGYTF
TGTGCCAGCCTAGCGGTAGGGCAGGAGTATGGCTACACCTTC
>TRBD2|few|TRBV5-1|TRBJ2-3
CASSLDASGSTDTQYF
TGCGCCAGCAGCTTGGACGCTAGCGGGAGTACAGATACGCAGTATTTT
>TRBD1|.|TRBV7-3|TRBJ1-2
CASSLLGQGIDGYTF
TGTGCCAGCAGCCTCCTGGGACAGGGGATCGATGGCTACACCTTC
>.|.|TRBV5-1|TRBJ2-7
CASSLGSGVSYEQYF
TGTGCCAGCAGCTTGGGGTCAGGGGTGTCCTACGAGCAGTACTTC
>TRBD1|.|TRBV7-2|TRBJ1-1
CASSPGTGPNTEAFF
TGTGCCAGCAGCCCTGGGACAGGGCCGAACACTGAAGCTTTCTTT
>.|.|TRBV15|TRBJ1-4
CATSRAFGSTNEKLFF
TGTGCCACCAGCAGAGCCTTCGGCTCAACTAATGAAAAACTGTTTTTT
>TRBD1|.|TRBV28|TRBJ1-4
CASSQQGAQLKLFF
TGTGCCAGCAGTCAACAGGGGGCGCAACTAAAACTGTTTTTT
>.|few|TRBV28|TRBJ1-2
CASGRPDYGYTF
TGTGCCAGCGGACGACCAGACTATGGCTACACCTTC
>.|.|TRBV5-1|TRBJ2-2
CASSGDTGELFF
TGCGCCAGCAGCGGAGACACCGGGGAGCTGTTTTTT
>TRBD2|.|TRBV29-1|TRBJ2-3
CSVASGLATDTQYF
TGCAGCGTTGCTAGCGGGTTGGCCACAGATACGCAGTATTTT